The sequence of this TCR beta chain was determined in a study of blood T cell repertoires in COVID-19. Study overall: From T cells, B-cell-depleted T cells, or PBMCs came the material, which was cDNA or gDNA.

The repertoire was sequenced with immunoSEQ multiplex PCR; TCRdb's copy has only in-frame clones and lacks some. The sample includes roughly 200,000 clones, about 88% of them seen just once. The CDR3 totals 15 residues. Germline V gene sequence: CDR1 SGHDT, CDR2 YYEEEE. The V end was cut by 4 bases, the J end by 3 bases, with 14 bases between. Sequenced material: peripheral blood. This receptor was identified in a man aged 35-49 years with active or convalescent COVID-19. The J gene is TRBJ1-5, the V gene TRBV5-6; D gene uncertain. Here the CDR3 reads CASSPGPGSNQPQHF. The CDR3 bases are TGTGCCAGCAGCCCGGGTCCCGGTTCCAATCAGCCCCAGCATTTT.